This T cell receptor (beta chain) is drawn from a study of T cell responses to AZD1222 COVID-19 vaccine. The germline CDR1 and CDR2 sequences are MDHEN and SYDVKM. Deletions cut 8 bases from V and 8 bases from J, with 24 bases between. The CDR3 covers 15 residues. The protocol was immunoSEQ multiplex PCR, while the TCRdb copy is restricted to in-frame clones and leaves out a portion. Altogether approximately 100,000 clones are present, approximately 90% being singletons, with the ten largest covering about 5%. This chain connects TRBV28 to TRBJ2-5; either TRBD1 or TRBD2 may fit D (5 bases each). Sequenced here: peripheral blood, sampled on day 0 of AZD1222 vaccination. The TCR sequence derives from an adult in good health. CDR3 region: CASAPNPPGPGTQYF. DNA for the CDR3: TGTGCCAGCGCACCCAACCCCCCGGGGCCGGGAACCCAGTACTTC.